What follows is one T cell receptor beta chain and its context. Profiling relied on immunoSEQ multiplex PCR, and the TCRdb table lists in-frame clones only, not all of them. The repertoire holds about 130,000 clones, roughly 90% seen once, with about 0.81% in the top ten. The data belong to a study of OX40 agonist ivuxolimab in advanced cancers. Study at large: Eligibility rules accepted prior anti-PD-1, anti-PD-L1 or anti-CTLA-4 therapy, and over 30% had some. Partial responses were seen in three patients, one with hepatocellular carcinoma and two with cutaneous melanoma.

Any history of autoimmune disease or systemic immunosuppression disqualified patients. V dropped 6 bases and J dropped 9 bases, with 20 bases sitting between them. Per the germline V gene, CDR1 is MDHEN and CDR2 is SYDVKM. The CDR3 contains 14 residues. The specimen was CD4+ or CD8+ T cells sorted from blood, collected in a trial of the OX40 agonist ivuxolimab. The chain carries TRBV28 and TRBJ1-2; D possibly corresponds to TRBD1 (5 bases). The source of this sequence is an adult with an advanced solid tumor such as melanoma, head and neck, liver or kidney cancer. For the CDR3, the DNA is TGTGCCAGCAGCTCCGGGGCTCCCACCACGCGCTACACCTTC. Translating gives CASSSGAPTTRYTF.